This T cell receptor beta chain was identified in a study of cytomegalovirus exposure and HLA in healthy donors. This clone was observed once. CDR1 is SGHNT, CDR2 YYREEE, per germline (reference sequence). Losses at the gene ends were 0 bases for V and 9 bases for J; bases not matched to a gene: 8. The CDR3 has 15 residues. Using immunoSEQ multiplex PCR, the repertoire was profiled, and TCRdb retains in-frame clones only, with some absent. In the table there are 85,000 to 90,000 clones, about 96% of which are singletons. Sample: PBMCs. The TCR comes from a man in his late teens or twenties in good health and CMV-seronegative. The rearrangement links TRBV5-4 to TRBJ1-2; 10 bases map to TRBD1. CDR3 amino acids: CASSLAPGQGFRYTF. DNA for the CDR3: TGTGCCAGCAGCTTGGCCCCGGGACAGGGGTTTCGCTACACCTTC. The full variable domain, rest sourced from reference TRBV5-4 and TRBJ1-2, is ETGVTQSPTHLIKTRGQQVTLRCSSQSGHNTVSWYQQALGQGPQFIFQYYREEENGRGNFPPRFSGLQFPNYSSELNVNALELDDSALYLCASSLAPGQGFRYTFGSGTRLTVV.